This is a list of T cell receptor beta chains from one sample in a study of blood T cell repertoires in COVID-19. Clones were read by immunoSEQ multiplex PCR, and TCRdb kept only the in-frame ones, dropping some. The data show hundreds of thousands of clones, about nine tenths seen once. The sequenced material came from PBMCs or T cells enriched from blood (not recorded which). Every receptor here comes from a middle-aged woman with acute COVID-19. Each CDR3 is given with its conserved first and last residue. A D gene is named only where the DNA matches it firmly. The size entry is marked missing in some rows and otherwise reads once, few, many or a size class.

cdr3_nt: TGTGCCAGCAGCCCGAACAGGGTAACTTGGGAGCAGTTCTTC
cdr3_aa: CASSPNRVTWEQFF
j_call: TRBJ2-1
clone_size: NA
d_call: NA
v_call: TRBV3-1/TRBV3-2

cdr3_nt: TGTGCCAGCAGTGAACAGGGACAGGGCTGGGATGGCTACACCTTC
cdr3_aa: CASSEQGQGWDGYTF
j_call: TRBJ1-2
clone_size: NA
d_call: TRBD1
v_call: TRBV2

cdr3_nt: TGTGCCACCAGTGAGGCAGGGTGGGGGGATGAGCAGTTCTTC
cdr3_aa: CATSEAGWGDEQFF
j_call: TRBJ2-1
clone_size: NA
d_call: NA
v_call: TRBV24-1

cdr3_nt: TGTGCCAGCAGCTCGGCCGGGACAGGGGTAGGCTACTTC
cdr3_aa: CASSSAGTGVGYF
j_call: TRBJ1-2
clone_size: NA
d_call: TRBD1
v_call: TRBV13

cdr3_nt: TGTGCCAGCAGCAAGGACACCTACAATGAGCAGTTCTTC
cdr3_aa: CASSKDTYNEQFF
j_call: TRBJ2-1
clone_size: NA
d_call: NA
v_call: TRBV6-2/TRBV6-3

cdr3_nt: TGTGCCAGCACCAAAGGAAGGACTAGCGGATACAATGAGCAGTTCTTC
cdr3_aa: CASTKGRTSGYNEQFF
j_call: TRBJ2-1
clone_size: NA
d_call: TRBD2
v_call: TRBV13

cdr3_nt: TGTGCCAGCAGCTTAAGCCCCGAGACCCAGTACTTC
cdr3_aa: CASSLSPETQYF
j_call: TRBJ2-5
clone_size: NA
d_call: NA
v_call: TRBV7-9

cdr3_nt: TGTGCCAGCAGTGACAGCGGGGGACGCCTCAAGCAGTACTTC
cdr3_aa: CASSDSGGRLKQYF
j_call: TRBJ2-7
clone_size: NA
d_call: TRBD2
v_call: TRBV2

cdr3_nt: TGTGCCAGCAGCGTAGGAGTGGGCGATCAGCCCCAGCATTTT
cdr3_aa: CASSVGVGDQPQHF
j_call: TRBJ1-5
clone_size: once
d_call: NA
v_call: TRBV9

cdr3_nt: TGTGCCAGCAGCCCGAGAGTCTACAATGAGCAGTTCTTC
cdr3_aa: CASSPRVYNEQFF
j_call: TRBJ2-1
clone_size: once
d_call: NA
v_call: TRBV7-2

cdr3_nt: TGTGCCAGCAGCTTACAGGGTCAGGACACTGAAGCTTTCTTT
cdr3_aa: CASSLQGQDTEAFF
j_call: TRBJ1-1
clone_size: NA
d_call: NA
v_call: TRBV7-3

cdr3_nt: TGTGCCAGCAGCCAAAGGACAGTAAACTATGGCTACACCTTC
cdr3_aa: CASSQRTVNYGYTF
j_call: TRBJ1-2
clone_size: NA
d_call: NA
v_call: TRBV11-2

cdr3_nt: TGCGCCAGCAGCCAAATTGGGACTAGCGGGACACACAATGAGCAGTTCTTC
cdr3_aa: CASSQIGTSGTHNEQFF
j_call: TRBJ2-1
clone_size: NA
d_call: TRBD2
v_call: TRBV4-3

cdr3_nt: TGTGCCAGCAGCTTAACCCGGGGCACTGAAGCTTTCTTT
cdr3_aa: CASSLTRGTEAFF
j_call: TRBJ1-1
clone_size: NA
d_call: NA
v_call: TRBV7-9

cdr3_nt: TGTGCCAGCAGCCCAGGACAGGGGTTATGGTACACTGAAGCTTTCTTT
cdr3_aa: CASSPGQGLWYTEAFF
j_call: TRBJ1-1
clone_size: NA
d_call: TRBD1
v_call: TRBV3-1/TRBV3-2

cdr3_nt: TGTGCCAGCAGAACCTCCGGGACAGTGAACACTGAAGCTTTCTTT
cdr3_aa: CASRTSGTVNTEAFF
j_call: TRBJ1-1
clone_size: NA
d_call: TRBD1
v_call: TRBV25-1

cdr3_nt: TGTGCCAGCACCAAAAACAATGAGCAGTTCTTC
cdr3_aa: CASTKNNEQFF
j_call: TRBJ2-1
clone_size: NA
d_call: NA
v_call: TRBV3-1/TRBV3-2

cdr3_nt: TGCAGTGCTAGTAGGACTACGGATGAGCAGTTCTTC
cdr3_aa: CSASRTTDEQFF
j_call: TRBJ2-1
clone_size: NA
d_call: NA
v_call: TRBV20-1